This section outlines one T cell receptor beta chain sequence together with its context. Looked up from germline, CDR1 is SGHVS and CDR2 is FQNEAQ. V shed 1 base and J 0 bases; nucleotides not matched to a gene: 6. CDR3 length: 19 amino acids. All enrollees were about 18 to 89 years old and from approximately 24 US areas. Participants were placed into cohorts based on the clinical history they reported. Before being deemed recovered, Cohort 3 donors had two negative PCRs, clearance, or symptom resolution. The data were obtained in a study of blood T cell repertoires in COVID-19. Looking at the study overall: T cells, B-cell-depleted T cells, or PBMCs supplied cDNA or gDNA.

Using immunoSEQ multiplex PCR, the repertoire was profiled, and TCRdb retains in-frame clones only, with some absent. The sample has approximately 300,000 clones, 89% seen once. V and J are TRBV7-8 and TRBJ2-6, with 10 positions matching TRBD2. The source material was PBMCs or T cells enriched from blood (not recorded which). This receptor was identified in a man between 60 and 70 years old who had recovered from COVID-19. The CDR3 sequence is CASSLEGTSAFSGANVLTF. The CDR3 DNA follows: TGTGCCAGCAGCTTAGAGGGGACTAGCGCGTTCTCTGGGGCCAACGTCCTGACTTTC.